One and the same sample provided the 25 T cell receptor beta chains below, sequenced in a study of PD-1 blockade in mismatch repair-deficient tumors. TCRdb's table, derived via immunoSEQ multiplex PCR, lists solely in-frame clones and lacks some. The sample records 49,000 or so clones, roughly 80% being singletons. The input for sequencing was peripheral blood, taken 20 weeks after starting pembrolizumab. The receptors derive from an adult with mismatch repair-deficient cancer.

The V and J genes are TRBV4-1 and TRBJ2-3, with 7 bases identical to TRBD2. The V segment lost 1 base and the J segment 2 bases; nucleotides outside the gene matches: 6. There are 16 residues in the CDR3. CDR1 and CDR2 from the germline V gene are MGHRA and YSYEKL. CDR3 sequence: CASSQAAGIITDTQYF. CDR3 bases: TGCGCCAGCAGCCAAGCAGCGGGAATAATCACAGATACGCAGTATTTT.

The chain is built from TRBV19 and TRBJ2-1; 13 positions match TRBD2. Germline CDR1 is LNHDA and CDR2 is SQIVND (reference sequence). Trimming removed 8 bases from V and 3 bases from J; junction bases left unmatched: 16. The CDR3 has 19 residues. CDR3 residues: CASGVSGLAGTVDYNEQFF. CDR3 nucleotides: TGTGCCAGTGGGGTCTCGGGACTAGCGGGAACCGTCGACTACAATGAGCAGTTCTTC.

The count of this clone is one. The chain recombines TRBV2 with TRBJ1-1; 8 bases line up with TRBD1. CDR1 SNHLY and CDR2 FYNNEI come from the germline V gene. With V trimmed by 4 bases and J by 1 base, 2 bases remained unmatched. The CDR3 has 14 residues. The CDR3 DNA sequence: TGTGCCAGCAGTGGGACAGGGAGGAACACTGAAGCTTTCTTT. Its translation: CASSGTGRNTEAFF.

This rearrangement joins TRBV6-1 to TRBJ2-4; D tentatively fits TRBD1 or TRBD2 (5 bases each). This CDR3 contains 17 residues. V was trimmed by 3 bases and J by 0 bases, leaving 15 bases between them. CDR1 is MNHNS, CDR2 SASEGT, per germline. In DNA, the CDR3 is TGTGCCAGCAGTGACGGTAGGGACCCAATAGCCAAAAACATTCAGTACTTC. Residues: CASSDGRDPIAKNIQYF.

As DNA, the CDR3 is TGTGCCAGCAAGCCAAGACTCCTAGATGAGCAGTTCTTC. Protein: CASKPRLLDEQFF. This chain connects TRBV11-3 to TRBJ2-1; the D is unclear. CDR3 length: 13 amino acids. Germline V gives CDR1 SGHNT, CDR2 YENEEA. V was clipped by 7 bases and J by 8 bases, with 15 bases between them.

In DNA form, the CDR3 reads TGTGCCAGCAGTGACCGGACAGGATCATATGGCTACACCTTC. It encodes CASSDRTGSYGYTF. The chain carries TRBV6-6 and TRBJ1-2, with 7 bases aligning to TRBD1. The CDR3 length is 14 residues. CDR1 and CDR2 (germline): MNHNY, SVGAGI (reference sequence). The trim removed 5 bases at V and 5 bases at J, leaving 8 bases unmatched.

The chain uses TRBV9 and TRBJ2-3; D remains unclear. This CDR3 spans 14 amino acids. The ends were cut back, 0 bases at V and 6 bases at J, with 11 bases in the middle. The V gene's germline CDR1 is SGDLS and CDR2 YYNGEE. The CDR3 sequence: CASSVGGFGDTQYF. In nucleotides, the CDR3 is TGTGCCAGCAGCGTAGGAGGTTTTGGGGATACGCAGTATTTT.

V and J are TRBV27 and TRBJ2-7; 7 nucleotides agree with TRBD2. V lost 5 bases and J lost 5; bases outside the gene matches: 9. Germline values: CDR1 MNHEY, CDR2 SMNVEV (reference sequence). This CDR3 spans 14 amino acids. CDR3 residues: CASSPRTRSHEQYF. The CDR3 nucleotides are TGTGCCAGCAGTCCCAGGACTAGGTCACACGAGCAGTACTTC.

The chain joins TRBV9 to TRBJ2-7; a possible D gene is TRBD1 (6 bases). Germline V lookup: CDR1 SGDLS, CDR2 YYNGEE. V lost 3 bases, J lost 5 bases, and 15 bases lay in between. The CDR3 extends over 14 amino acids. The CDR3 is CASSATGTSNEQYF. The CDR3 DNA reads as TGTGCCAGCAGCGCAACCGGGACAAGCAACGAGCAGTACTTC.

V usage is TRBV9 and J usage is TRBJ2-5, with no clear D. Trimming removed 1 base from V and 5 bases from J, with 18 bases in between. Germline CDR1 reads SGDLS; CDR2 reads YYNGEE. This CDR3 region has 16 residues. The CDR3 is CASSVSGWVETETQYF. In nucleotides, the CDR3 is TGTGCCAGCAGCGTAAGTGGATGGGTAGAGACGGAGACCCAGTACTTC.

CDR3 residues: CASSKRAGQTSYEQYF. The CDR3 DNA reads TGTGCCAGCAGCAAGAGAGCGGGGCAAACCTCCTACGAGCAGTACTTC. J is TRBJ2-7 and V is TRBV5-4, with 7 bases aligning to TRBD2. CDR3 length: 16 residues. Germline CDR1 and CDR2: SGHNT and YYREEE (reference sequence). The trim removed 4 bases at V and 0 bases at J, leaving 10 bases unmatched.

This clone was observed once. V usage is TRBV29-1 and J usage is TRBJ2-2, with D hard to call. Germline assignment: CDR1 SQVTM and CDR2 ANQGSEA. This CDR3 is 15 amino acids long. The V end was cut by 2 bases, the J end by 2 bases, with 12 bases between. Here the CDR3 DNA reads TGCAGCGTTGAACTTAGGGCAGTTAACACCGGGGAGCTGTTTTTT. Translating gives CSVELRAVNTGELFF.

The genes are TRBV2 and TRBJ2-7; no firm D call. Germline V gene lookup returns CDR1 SNHLY and CDR2 FYNNEI. The CDR3 sequence is 13 residues long. V was clipped by 2 bases and J by 5 bases, with 10 bases between them. Written as DNA, the CDR3 is TGTGCCAGCAGTGAAAGTCTAGATGACGAGCAGTACTTC. Amino acids: CASSESLDDEQYF.

The chain uses TRBV21-1 and TRBJ2-3; the table calls TRBD1, which could not be checked here. TRBV21-1 is assigned pseudogene status. The CDR3 has 18 residues. This CDR3 is CASSKYQGQGLGTDTQYF. The CDR3 region has the DNA TGTGCCAGCAGCAAATACCAGGGACAGGGGCTCGGGACAGATACGCAGTATTTT.

CDR3 sequence reads: CASTPSRTLGGYTF. The DNA for the CDR3 is TGTGCCAGTACCCCCAGCAGGACCCTCGGTGGCTACACCTTC. V usage is TRBV19 and J usage is TRBJ1-2; D call uncertain. The V end was cut by 7 bases, the J end by 7 bases, with 19 bases between. Germline V lookup: CDR1 LNHDA, CDR2 SQIVND (reference sequence). The CDR3 spans 14 residues.

The chain links TRBV27 to TRBJ2-1; D remains ambiguous. The V and J ends lost 3 bases and 4 bases respectively, with 10 bases between them. The CDR3 spans 14 residues. Germline V gene data show CDR1 as MNHEY and CDR2 as SMNVEV (reference sequence). CDR3 in DNA: TGTGCCAGCAGTTTTGGGAATTCTTACAATGAGCAGTTCTTC. Amino acid sequence: CASSFGNSYNEQFF.

The J gene is TRBJ2-3, the V gene TRBV5-1; D perhaps matches TRBD1 (6 bases). The germline CDR1 and CDR2 sequences are SGHRS and YFSETQ. CDR3 length: 16 amino acids. V lost 0 bases, J lost 3 bases, and 14 bases lay in between. The CDR3 loop is CASSLGTGSLTDTQYF. The CDR3 bases are TGCGCCAGCAGCTTGGGTACAGGGTCATTGACAGATACGCAGTATTTT.

As DNA, the CDR3 is TGTGCCAGCAGCGCCTTAGCGGGAGTAGAGGCAGGTGAGCAGTTCTTC. Translation gives CASSALAGVEAGEQFF. The J gene is TRBJ2-1, the V gene TRBV9, with TRBD2 identical over 9 bases. Germline assignment: CDR1 SGDLS and CDR2 YYNGEE. CDR3 size: 16 residues. The V and J ends lost 3 bases and 9 bases, in that order; junction bases with no gene match: 13. The full variable domain, rest sourced from reference TRBV9 and TRBJ2-1, is DSGVTQTPKHLITATGQRVTLRCSPRSGDLSVYWYQQSLDQGLQFLIQYYNGEERAKGNILERFSAQQFPDLHSELNLSSLELGDSALYFCASSALAGVEAGEQFFGPGTRLTVL.

The J gene is TRBJ2-7, the V gene TRBV5-6; D remains unclear. Trimming shortened V by 6 bases and J by 2 bases, and 15 bases separated the two germline ends. The CDR3 covers 14 residues. The germline V gene encodes CDR1 SGHDT and CDR2 YYEEEE. CDR3 in DNA: TGTGCCAGCACTGGGTTTACGGAAGCCTACGAGCAGTACTTC. Protein sequence: CASTGFTEAYEQYF.

The chain is built from TRBV5-4 and TRBJ2-5; D possibly matches TRBD1 or TRBD2 (6 bases each). Germline CDR1 reads SGHNT; CDR2 reads YYREEE (reference sequence). The V end lost 5 bases, the J end lost 5 bases, and 16 bases lay between the germline ends. CDR3 length equals 14 residues. CDR3 protein: CASSWSGAGETQYF. The CDR3 DNA is TGTGCCAGCAGTTGGTCAGGGGCGGGGGAGACCCAGTACTTC.

The V gene is TRBV2, the J gene TRBJ2-2; D tentatively reads TRBD1 or TRBD2 (5 bases each). Germline values: CDR1 SNHLY, CDR2 FYNNEI. This CDR3 spans 15 amino acids. V lost 5 bases and J 3 bases, leaving 13 bases between the germline ends. CDR3 DNA: TGTGCCAGCAGTACCGGGACGACAGACACCGGGGAGCTGTTTTTT. Protein: CASSTGTTDTGELFF.

The gene calls are TRBV6-6 and TRBJ1-1; 10 bases agree with TRBD1. Per the germline V gene, CDR1 is MNHNY and CDR2 is SVGAGI (reference sequence). Losses at the gene ends were 0 bases for V and 4 bases for J; bases not matched to a gene: 2. This CDR3 is built from 15 residues. CDR3 in amino acids: CASSYSGQGGTEAFF. The CDR3 nucleotides read TGTGCCAGCAGTTACTCTGGACAGGGGGGCACTGAAGCTTTCTTT.

The chain is built from TRBV19 and TRBJ2-5; maybe TRBD1 (6 bases). Trimming stripped 5 bases from V and 4 bases from J, with 17 bases between. The CDR3 has 15 amino acids. Germline V gene lookup returns CDR1 LNHDA and CDR2 SQIVND (reference sequence). CDR3 nucleotide sequence: TGTGCCAGTAGTTTGGACAGTAGGACTGGAGAGACCCAGTACTTC. Translation: CASSLDSRTGETQYF.

J is TRBJ2-7 and V is TRBV27, with 7 bases lining up with TRBD2. The ends lost 2 bases at V and 1 base at J; junction bases unmatched: 5. CDR3 size: 15 residues. CDR1 and CDR2 from the germline V gene are MNHEY and SMNVEV (reference sequence). CDR3 nucleotides: TGTGCCAGCAGTTTAAGGGGAGGGCATTCCTACGAGCAGTACTTC. The encoded protein is CASSLRGGHSYEQYF.

The gene calls are TRBV27 and TRBJ2-1; D call uncertain. V shed 1 base and J shed 9 bases, with 10 bases lying between them. Germline V gene sequence: CDR1 MNHEY, CDR2 SMNVEV (reference sequence). CDR3 length: 13 amino acids. The CDR3: CASSLLKHPEQFF. The CDR3, as DNA: TGTGCCAGCAGTTTATTAAAGCATCCTGAGCAGTTCTTC.